A selection of T cell receptor beta chains follows, all from one sample in a study of blood T cell repertoires in COVID-19. The protocol was immunoSEQ multiplex PCR, while the TCRdb copy is restricted to in-frame clones and leaves out a portion. The table shows about 100,000 clones, with 91% occurring only once. Sequencing was performed on peripheral blood. These receptors originate from a human donor with active COVID-19. The donor label of this sample is uncertain. CDR3s include the opening cysteine and the closing phenylalanine or tryptophan. D genes are given only for firm matches. Size is stated for part of the rows, as once, few or many counts, or as a class when the clone is expanded.

clone_size j_call d_call cdr3_length v_call cdr3_aa cdr3_nt
. TRBJ1-2 . 13 TRBV9 CASSVGAGVGYTF TGTGCCAGCAGCGTAGGGGCAGGGGTTGGCTACACCTTC
. TRBJ2-7 . 14 TRBV6-5 CASSSAGLVHEQYF TGTGCCAGCAGTTCGGCAGGGTTGGTTCACGAGCAGTACTTC
once TRBJ2-6 . 16 TRBV18 CASSSVEGAGANVLTF TGTGCCAGCTCATCGGTGGAAGGGGCTGGGGCCAACGTCCTGACTTTC
. TRBJ2-7 . 16 TRBV27 CASSPLRTGGVYEQYF TGTGCCAGCAGTCCACTTAGGACGGGGGGCGTCTACGAGCAGTACTTC
once TRBJ1-2 . 15 TRBV5-4 CASSLAEDRAYGYTF TGTGCCAGCAGCTTGGCCGAGGACAGAGCCTATGGCTACACCTTC
. TRBJ2-3 . 18 TRBV19 CASSPDGGGVPGTDTQYF TGTGCCAGTAGCCCAGATGGTGGCGGGGTTCCAGGCACAGATACGCAGTATTTT
once TRBJ2-2 . 16 TRBV9 CASSAPGTSLYSELFF TGTGCCAGCAGCGCCCCCGGGACATCATTATATTCGGAGCTGTTTTTT
. TRBJ1-5 . 13 TRBV28 CASSWGVDQPQHF TGTGCCAGCAGTTGGGGGGTAGATCAGCCCCAGCATTTT
. TRBJ2-3 . 16 TRBV6-1 CASSGRRGVGTDTQYF TGTGCCAGCAGTGGGCGCAGGGGGGTAGGGACAGATACGCAGTATTTT
. TRBJ1-1 TRBD1 17 TRBV4-3 CASSQGQGRAVDTEAFF TGCGCCAGCAGCCAGGGACAGGGGAGGGCCGTGGACACTGAAGCTTTCTTT
. TRBJ2-1 . 16 TRBV2 CASSRTSPSSYNEQFF TGTGCCAGCAGCCGTACTAGCCCGAGCTCCTACAATGAGCAGTTCTTC
. TRBJ2-2 . 15 TRBV24-1 CATSEMGANTGELFF TGTGCCACCAGTGAAATGGGGGCTAACACCGGGGAGCTGTTTTTT
. TRBJ1-1 . 14 TRBV9 CASSRGGGGTEAFF TGTGCCAGCAGCCGCGGGGGAGGGGGGACTGAAGCTTTCTTT
. TRBJ2-3 . 14 TRBV7-9 CASSRPWPDHAQYF TGTGCCAGCAGCCGCCCCTGGCCAGATCACGCGCAGTATTTT
. TRBJ2-3 . 13 TRBV9 CASNRGYTDTQYF TGTGCCAGCAACCGAGGCTACACAGATACGCAGTATTTT
. TRBJ2-2 . 17 TRBV4-3 CASSQNWGTLNTGELFF TGCGCCAGCAGCCAAAATTGGGGGACTCTGAACACCGGGGAGCTGTTTTTT
. TRBJ1-1 . 14 TRBV5-1 CASSAQTTNTEAFF TGCGCCAGCAGCGCGCAGACGACTAACACTGAAGCTTTCTTT
. TRBJ1-1 . 15 TRBV6-1 CASSDPRAGNTEAFF TGTGCCAGCAGTGACCCCAGGGCAGGAAACACTGAAGCTTTCTTT
. TRBJ2-1 TRBD2 15 TRBV7-3 CASSLWASGRNEQFF TGTGCCAGCAGCTTATGGGCTAGCGGGAGGAATGAGCAGTTCTTC
. TRBJ2-5 . 13 TRBV3-1/TRBV3-2 CASSQVQQETQYF TGTGCCAGCAGCCAAGTACAGCAAGAGACCCAGTACTTC
once TRBJ1-2 TRBD1 14 TRBV6-4 CASSDSDRGYGYTF TGTGCCAGCAGTGACTCCGACAGGGGCTATGGCTACACCTTC
. TRBJ2-1 TRBD2 15 TRBV24-1 CATATAGGNNNEQFF TGTGCCACCGCAACGGCGGGGGGAAATAACAATGAGCAGTTCTTC
. TRBJ1-2 . 13 TRBV2 CASSGARDYGYTF TGTGCCAGCAGTGGGGCCAGAGACTATGGCTACACCTTC
. TRBJ2-1 . 14 TRBV2 CASRRRRSYNEQFF TGTGCCAGCAGGCGACGGAGGTCCTACAATGAGCAGTTCTTC
once TRBJ2-7 TRBD2 16 TRBV5-6 CASSLASTSGGIEQYF TGTGCCAGCAGCTTGGCCTCGACTAGCGGGGGGATTGAGCAGTACTTC
. TRBJ2-3 . 14 TRBV28 CASSLRRQTDTQYF TGTGCCAGCAGTTTAAGGCGGCAAACAGATACGCAGTATTTT
many TRBJ1-2 . 15 TRBV10-3 CAISPAGTNNYGYTF TGTGCCATCAGTCCTGCAGGGACTAATAACTATGGCTACACCTTC
once TRBJ2-3 TRBD1 15 TRBV29-1 CSVEKMGQGTDTQYF TGCAGCGTTGAGAAGATGGGACAGGGGACAGATACGCAGTATTTT
once TRBJ2-1 . 12 TRBV24-1 CATSTPYNEQFF TGTGCCACCAGTACACCATACAATGAGCAGTTCTTC
. TRBJ1-2 . 16 TRBV9 CASSVESGGANYGYTF TGTGCCAGCAGCGTAGAGAGCGGTGGAGCTAACTATGGCTACACCTTC
. TRBJ1-2 . 12 TRBV12-5 CASGDNRYGYTF TGTGCTAGTGGGGACAACCGCTATGGCTACACCTTC
once TRBJ2-3 . 15 TRBV5-1 CASTRRNIRTDTQYF TGCGCCAGCACAAGGCGGAATATACGAACAGATACGCAGTATTTT
once TRBJ1-2 . 15 TRBV10-3 CAITPVKEGGYGYTF TGTGCCATCACCCCGGTGAAAGAAGGAGGGTATGGCTACACCTTC
. TRBJ1-1 . 17 TRBV21-1 CASSKRVRGLMNTEAFF TGTGCCAGCAGCAAACGGGTCCGGGGACTTATGAACACTGAAGCTTTCTTT
. TRBJ1-6 . 17 TRBV7-6 CASSPAPRRVRASPLHF TGTGCCAGCAGCCCAGCGCCCAGGAGGGTTAGGGCTTCACCCCTCCACTTT
. TRBJ2-1 . 13 TRBV9 CASSFGPFDEQFF TGTGCCAGCAGCTTTGGGCCATTCGATGAGCAGTTCTTC
. TRBJ1-1 . 17 TRBV7-6 CASSLLGQGLMNTEAFF TGTGCCAGCAGCTTACTGGGTCAGGGACTCATGAACACTGAAGCTTTCTTT
. TRBJ2-7 TRBD2 14 TRBV5-1 CASRPSGGSYEQYF TGCGCCAGCAGACCTAGCGGGGGCTCCTACGAGCAGTACTTC
. TRBJ2-7 TRBD1 16 TRBV4-3 CASSQEGTVTTYEQYF TGCGCCAGCAGCCAAGAAGGGACAGTTACCACCTACGAGCAGTACTTC